This T cell receptor beta chain was found in a study of blood T cell repertoires in COVID-19. About the research overall: Sites across the United States, Italy and Spain contributed samples from acute and convalescent COVID-19. Sources were T cells, B-cell-depleted T cells, or PBMCs; the material itself was cDNA or gDNA.

Authors' processing steps: The authors estimated nucleated cell counts from reference gene primer amplification. The protocol was immunoSEQ multiplex PCR, while the TCRdb copy is restricted to in-frame clones and leaves out a portion. The D gene and trimming were derived from the DNA, and the V and J assignments and clone size from that table. Among roughly 300,000 clones listed, 85% were seen once. Germline assignment: CDR1 SEHNR and CDR2 FQNEAQ (reference sequence). The V gene lost 1 base and the J gene lost 7 bases, with 11 bases spanning the gap. CDR3 length: 13 amino acids. The V call is TRBV7-9, the J call TRBJ2-7; no definite D call. This TCR was recovered from a human donor in a cohort sampled during active COVID-19. Sequencing was performed on peripheral blood. The CDR3 bases are TGTGCCAGCAGCTTAGTGGCCCCCTTGGAGCAGTACTTC. Encoded protein: CASSLVAPLEQYF. The entire variable domain, with the rest obtained from reference TRBV7-9 and TRBJ2-7, is as follows: DTGVSQNPRHKITKRGQNVTFRCDPISEHNRLYWYRQTLGQGPEFLTYFQNEAQLEKSRLLSDRFSAERPKGSFSTLEIQRTEQGDSAMYLCASSLVAPLEQYFGPGTRLTVT.